Below are 22 T cell receptor beta chains sequenced from a single sample in a study of blood T cell repertoires in COVID-19 (dated by TCRdb to the early 2020s). Libraries were built with the immunoSEQ multiplex PCR assay. What TCRdb holds here is the immuneACCESS table cut down to in-frame rearrangements. Part of the clones is not present; checked against another copy, under half of the missing clones reflect an unresolved V gene, and the others are unexplained. The sample table contains fewer than 250,000 clones; only one count was recorded for around four fifths of them. Clones ranked in the top ten supply 6% to 7% of the sample. The specimen was peripheral blood. The receptors derive from a woman aged 55-70 years with active or convalescent COVID-19.

The CDR3 DNA follows: TGTGCCAGCAGGGAGACTAGAGGGCAAGAGACCCAGTACTTC. Its protein is CASRETRGQETQYF. The chain carries TRBV2 and TRBJ2-5; a possible D gene is TRBD2 (6 bases). Germline CDR1 SNHLY, CDR2 FYNNEI. The CDR3 is 14 residues long. The V end was cut by 6 bases, the J end by 2 bases, with 13 bases between.

V usage is TRBV6-4 and J usage is TRBJ2-1, with D possibly being TRBD2 (6 bases). CDR1 and CDR2 from the germline V gene are MRHNA and SNTAGT. The CDR3 is 16 residues long. The V end lost 0 bases, the J end lost 4 bases, and 13 bases lay between the germline ends. CDR3 coding DNA: TGTGCCAGCAGTGACTCGGGGCGGGGAGGATACAATGAGCAGTTCTTC. Protein sequence: CASSDSGRGGYNEQFF.

CDR3: CASSKMGSPNTIYF. The CDR3 DNA reads as TGTGCCAGTAGTAAGATGGGGAGCCCTAACACCATATATTTT. This chain connects TRBV19 to TRBJ1-3; D uncertain. Germline loops: CDR1 LNHDA, CDR2 SQIVND (reference sequence). The CDR3 extends over 14 amino acids. V gave up 4 bases and J gave up 7 bases, with 14 bases separating them.

This clone was counted a few times. This sample includes further DNA sequences coding for the same CDR3. The chain joins TRBV19 to TRBJ1-2; 9 bases are a match to TRBD1. This CDR3 has 14 residues. J was trimmed by 4 bases and V by 1 base; bases with no gene match: 1. Germline CDR1 reads LNHDA; CDR2 reads SQIVND (reference sequence). This CDR3 is CASSIGTGVYGYTF. The CDR3 DNA reads as TGTGCCAGTAGTATAGGGACAGGGGTCTATGGCTACACCTTC.

The V gene is TRBV2, the J gene TRBJ2-3; no clear D gene. The CDR3 runs to 13 residues. V dropped 0 bases and J dropped 7 bases, with 8 bases sitting between them. CDR1 and CDR2 from the germline V gene are SNHLY and FYNNEI. For the CDR3, the DNA is TGTGCCAGCAGTGAAGCGCGGAGAAATACGCAGTATTTT. Its protein is CASSEARRNTQYF.

This chain links TRBV11-3 with TRBJ2-5, with 9 bases aligning to TRBD2. Germline V gives CDR1 SGHNT, CDR2 YENEEA. The CDR3 loop spans 16 amino acids. With 5 bases clipped from V and 0 bases from J, the junction kept 7 bases outside the gene matches. The CDR3 is CASSETSGLYQETQYF. For the CDR3, the DNA is TGTGCCAGCAGCGAGACTAGCGGACTGTACCAAGAGACCCAGTACTTC.

J is TRBJ1-1 and V is TRBV19; 8 bases are a match to TRBD1. V lost 3 bases and J lost 1; bases outside the gene matches: 1. In germline, CDR1 is LNHDA, CDR2 SQIVND (reference sequence). The CDR3 spans 14 residues. The CDR3 DNA reads TGTGCCAGTAGTATTCAGGGGGCGAACACTGAAGCTTTCTTT. It encodes CASSIQGANTEAFF.

The rearrangement joins TRBV7-6 to TRBJ2-3; 9 bases are a match to TRBD2. The CDR3 is 15 residues long. CDR1 and CDR2 (germline): SGHVS, FNYEAQ. V lost 5 bases, J lost 0 bases, and 3 bases stayed unmatched. CDR3 in DNA: TGTGCCAGCAGCGGTACTAGCGGGAGCACAGATACGCAGTATTTT. This gives the protein CASSGTSGSTDTQYF.

The J gene is TRBJ2-1, the V gene TRBV29-1, with TRBD2 as a possible D gene (5 bases). Germline loops: CDR1 SQVTM, CDR2 ANQGSEA. This CDR3 has 14 residues. V was shortened by 7 bases and J by 2 bases, with 15 bases between the two germline ends. The CDR3 sequence is CSGKRRYPYNEQFF. In DNA form, the CDR3 reads TGCAGCGGAAAGCGGAGGTACCCCTACAATGAGCAGTTCTTC.

CDR3 DNA sequence: TGTGCCAGCAGCCAAGTCGATTTTGGGGAGAACCAGTATTTT. As protein: CASSQVDFGENQYF. The chain recombines TRBV4-2 with TRBJ2-3; TRBD2 might be the D (5 bases). The germline gives CDR1 LGHNA, CDR2 YNFKEQ. The CDR3 runs to 14 residues. Trimming took off 1 base at V and 12 bases at J, with 17 bases between the two ends.

This chain uses TRBV29-1 with TRBJ2-7; 14 nucleotides line up with TRBD2. J gave up 2 bases and V 7 bases, and 10 bases lay outside the gene matches. The CDR3 spans 16 residues. Looked up from germline, CDR1 is SQVTM and CDR2 is ANQGSEA. CDR3 nucleotides: TGCAGCGCCGCCGGACTAGCGGGAGGAGATCCCTACGAGCAGTACTTC. This encodes CSAAGLAGGDPYEQYF.

This clone was seen a handful of times. The chain uses TRBV4-1 and TRBJ1-3; tentatively, D is TRBD1 (6 bases). Germline V gives CDR1 MGHRA, CDR2 YSYEKL. The CDR3 sequence is 12 residues long. With 8 bases removed from V and 4 bases from J, the gap between germline ends came to 9 bases. Written as DNA, the CDR3 is TGCGCCAGCCTCGACAGGGGAAACACCATATATTTT. This encodes CASLDRGNTIYF.

CDR3 sequence reads: CASSPGRGEVGNQPQHF. The CDR3 nucleotides are TGTGCCAGCAGTCCAGGTCGGGGGGAAGTTGGCAATCAGCCCCAGCATTTT. The rearrangement joins TRBV6-6 to TRBJ1-5, with a tentative D call TRBD1 (5 bases). This CDR3 region has 17 residues. Between the trimmed V and J ends, which lost 5 bases and 2 bases, there was a span of 19 bases. The germline V gene has CDR1 MNHNY and CDR2 SVGAGI (reference sequence).

The chain combines TRBV29-1 with TRBJ2-1, with 8 bases identical to TRBD2. CDR3 length: 16 amino acids. The V gene's germline CDR1 is SQVTM and CDR2 ANQGSEA. The CDR3 protein is CTFTFSGGPSYNEQFF. The CDR3 DNA sequence: TGCACCTTCACCTTCAGCGGGGGCCCTTCCTACAATGAGCAGTTCTTC.

V and J are TRBV29-1 and TRBJ1-1, with a possible D match to TRBD1 (5 bases). This CDR3 spans 11 amino acids. Trimming removed 3 bases at V and 11 bases at J, with 13 bases between. The germline V gene has CDR1 SQVTM and CDR2 ANQGSEA. CDR3 DNA: TGCAGCGTTGAGTCAGGGCAAGAGGCTTTCTTT. Translated: CSVESGQEAFF.

The genes are TRBV28 and TRBJ1-4, with TRBD1 matching over 8 bases. The CDR3 covers 14 residues. Per germline, CDR1 MDHEN and CDR2 SYDVKM. J was trimmed by 8 bases and V by 3 bases; bases with no gene match: 5. CDR3 amino acids: CASSLWTGKEKLFF. In DNA form, the CDR3 reads TGTGCCAGCAGTTTGTGGACAGGGAAGGAAAAACTGTTTTTT.

The genes are TRBV7-2 and TRBJ1-2; 7 bases align to TRBD1. With V trimmed by 5 bases and J by 3 bases, 6 bases remained unmatched. The CDR3 contains 14 residues. The germline V gene encodes CDR1 SGHTA and CDR2 FQGNSA. The CDR3 loop reads CASSLTGWHYGYTF. DNA for the CDR3: TGTGCCAGCAGCCTGACAGGGTGGCACTATGGCTACACCTTC.

This clone was observed a single time. V and J are TRBV28 and TRBJ2-3, with D possibly TRBD1 on 6 matching bases. Trimming stripped 4 bases from V and 4 bases from J, with 15 bases between. Germline CDR1 MDHEN, CDR2 SYDVKM. This CDR3 region has 15 residues. Written as DNA, the CDR3 is TGTGCCAGCAGTTCCATGCTGGCAGGGGCAGATACGCAGTATTTT. It encodes CASSSMLAGADTQYF.

The chain links TRBV10-3 to TRBJ2-1; D perhaps matches TRBD2 (7 bases). CDR1 and CDR2 (germline): ENHRY, SYGVKD. This CDR3 spans 11 amino acids. Trimming took off 10 bases at V and 11 bases at J, with 15 bases between the two ends. The CDR3 protein is CATQGSGKQFF. The CDR3 DNA follows: TGTGCCACCCAGGGGAGCGGGAAGCAGTTCTTC.

This chain joins TRBV5-6 and TRBJ2-5; 9 bases fit TRBD2. CDR1 and CDR2 from the germline V gene are SGHDT and YYEEEE. The V and J ends lost 3 bases and 2 bases, in that order; junction bases with no gene match: 11. The CDR3 is 17 amino acids. The CDR3 nucleotides read TGTGCCAGCAGCTCCAACCGGCGGGGGGGCTGGCAAGAGACCCAGTACTTC. Translation: CASSSNRRGGWQETQYF.

The gene calls are TRBV24-1 and TRBJ2-1, with D possibly being TRBD2 (5 bases). Germline V gene data show CDR1 as KGHDR and CDR2 as SFDVKD. Trimming removed 7 bases from V and 4 bases from J, with 13 bases in between. The CDR3 is made up of 14 amino acids. Here the CDR3 reads CATSQEGVYNEQFF. CDR3 in DNA: TGTGCCACCAGCCAAGAGGGAGTATACAATGAGCAGTTCTTC.

The V call is TRBV4-1, the J call TRBJ2-5; 16 bases line up with TRBD2. Looked up from germline, CDR1 is MGHRA and CDR2 is YSYEKL. The CDR3 runs 17 residues. After removal of 2 bases from V and 5 bases from J, the junction contained 5 bases not matched to a gene. The CDR3 nucleotides are TGCGCCAGCAGCCAATGGGGACTAGCGGGAGGGGGGGAGACCCAGTACTTC. Encoded protein: CASSQWGLAGGGETQYF.